This TCR beta chain was recovered during a study of beta chain features in type 1 diabetes. Trimming took 6 bases from V and 2 from J; bases not matched to a gene: 8. The CDR3 runs to 15 residues. From germline, CDR1 is SGHRS and CDR2 YFSETQ. This clone was seen only a few times. Isolated RNA was reverse transcribed in full, so expressed TCRB transcripts were sequenced. Sequencing used immunoSEQ multiplex PCR; TCRdb keeps in-frame clones, though not all of them. The sample records 400,000 to 550,000 clones, over 9.5% being singletons. Input material: naive CD4+ T cells from blood. The origin of this receptor is a woman between 18 and 29 years old in good health. V is TRBV5-1 and J is TRBJ2-5; 9 bases are shared with TRBD2. The CDR3: CASKSYSGGQETQYF. The CDR3 DNA reads as TGCGCCAGCAAAAGTTACAGCGGGGGGCAAGAGACCCAGTACTTC.